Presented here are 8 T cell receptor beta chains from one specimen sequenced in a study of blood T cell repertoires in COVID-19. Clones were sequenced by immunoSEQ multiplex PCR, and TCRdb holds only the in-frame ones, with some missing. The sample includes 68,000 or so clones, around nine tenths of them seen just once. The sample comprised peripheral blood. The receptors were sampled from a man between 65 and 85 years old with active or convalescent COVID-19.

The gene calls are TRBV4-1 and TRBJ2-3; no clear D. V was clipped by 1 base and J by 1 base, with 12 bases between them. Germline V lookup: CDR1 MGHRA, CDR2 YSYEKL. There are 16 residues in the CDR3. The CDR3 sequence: CASSQGPSVGTDTQYF. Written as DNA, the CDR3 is TGCGCCAGCAGCCAAGGTCCCAGCGTTGGCACAGATACGCAGTATTTT.

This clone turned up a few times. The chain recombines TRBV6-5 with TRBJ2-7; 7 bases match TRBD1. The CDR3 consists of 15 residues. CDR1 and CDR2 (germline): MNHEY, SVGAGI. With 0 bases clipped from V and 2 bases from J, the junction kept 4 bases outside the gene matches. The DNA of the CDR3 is TGTGCCAGCAGTTACTCCTGGACAGGAGCCTACGAGCAGTACTTC. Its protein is CASSYSWTGAYEQYF.

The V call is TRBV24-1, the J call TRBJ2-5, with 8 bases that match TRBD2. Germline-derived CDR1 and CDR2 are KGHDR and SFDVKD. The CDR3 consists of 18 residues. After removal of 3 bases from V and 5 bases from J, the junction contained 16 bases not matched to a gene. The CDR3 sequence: CATSDPYHGIAGKETQYF. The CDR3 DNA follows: TGTGCCACCAGTGATCCATACCACGGGATAGCGGGAAAGGAGACCCAGTACTTC.

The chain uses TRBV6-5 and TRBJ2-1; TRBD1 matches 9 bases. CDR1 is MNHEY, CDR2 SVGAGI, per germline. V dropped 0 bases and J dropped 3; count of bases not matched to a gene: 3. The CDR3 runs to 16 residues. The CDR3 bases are TGTGCCAGCAGTTACTCAGGACAGGGGTTCTACAATGAGCAGTTCTTC. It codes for CASSYSGQGFYNEQFF.

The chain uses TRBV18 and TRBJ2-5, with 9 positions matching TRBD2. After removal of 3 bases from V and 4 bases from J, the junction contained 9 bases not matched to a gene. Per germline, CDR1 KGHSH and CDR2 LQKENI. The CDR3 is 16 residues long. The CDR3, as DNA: TGTGCCAGCTCACCGCTGGGACTAGCCTCCCGAGAGACCCAGTACTTC. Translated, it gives CASSPLGLASRETQYF.

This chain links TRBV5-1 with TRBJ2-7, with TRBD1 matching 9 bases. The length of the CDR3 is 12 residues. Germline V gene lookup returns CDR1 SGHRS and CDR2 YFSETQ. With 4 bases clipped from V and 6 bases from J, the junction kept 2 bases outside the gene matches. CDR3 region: CASSRDRAEQYF. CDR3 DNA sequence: TGCGCCAGCAGCAGGGACAGGGCCGAGCAGTACTTC.

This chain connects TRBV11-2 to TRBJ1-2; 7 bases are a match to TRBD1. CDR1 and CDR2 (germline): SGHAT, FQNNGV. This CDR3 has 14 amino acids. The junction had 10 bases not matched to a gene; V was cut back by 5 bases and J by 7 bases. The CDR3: CASSRTGTPIGYTF. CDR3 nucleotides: TGTGCCAGCAGCCGGACAGGAACTCCTATTGGCTACACCTTC. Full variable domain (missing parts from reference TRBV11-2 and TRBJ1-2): EAGVAQSPRYKIIEKRQSVAFWCNPISGHATLYWYQQILGQGPKLLIQFQNNGVVDDSQLPKDRFSAERLKGVDSTLKIQPAKLEDSAVYLCASSRTGTPIGYTFGSGTRLTVV.

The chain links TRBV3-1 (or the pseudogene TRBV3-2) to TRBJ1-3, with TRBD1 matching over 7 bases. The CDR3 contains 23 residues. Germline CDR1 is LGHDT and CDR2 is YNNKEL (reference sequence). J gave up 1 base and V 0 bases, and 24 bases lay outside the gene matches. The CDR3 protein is CASSQERPSGTALRIGSGNTIYF. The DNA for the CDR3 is TGTGCCAGCAGCCAAGAGCGCCCCTCCGGGACAGCTTTGAGGATCGGGTCTGGAAACACCATATATTTT.